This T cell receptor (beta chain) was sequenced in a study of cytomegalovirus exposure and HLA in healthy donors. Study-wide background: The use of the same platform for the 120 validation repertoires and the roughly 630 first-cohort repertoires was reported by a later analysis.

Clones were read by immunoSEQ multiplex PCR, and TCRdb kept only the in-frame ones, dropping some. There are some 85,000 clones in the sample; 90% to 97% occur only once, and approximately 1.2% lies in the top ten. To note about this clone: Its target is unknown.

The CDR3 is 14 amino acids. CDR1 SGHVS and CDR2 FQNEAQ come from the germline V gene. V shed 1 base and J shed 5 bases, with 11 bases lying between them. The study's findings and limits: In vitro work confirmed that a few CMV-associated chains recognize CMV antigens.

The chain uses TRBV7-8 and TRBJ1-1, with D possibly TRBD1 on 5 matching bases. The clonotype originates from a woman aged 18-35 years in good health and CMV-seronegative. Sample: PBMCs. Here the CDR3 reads CASSLGGSLTEAFF. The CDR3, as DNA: TGTGCCAGCAGCTTAGGGGGCAGCCTTACTGAAGCTTTCTTT.